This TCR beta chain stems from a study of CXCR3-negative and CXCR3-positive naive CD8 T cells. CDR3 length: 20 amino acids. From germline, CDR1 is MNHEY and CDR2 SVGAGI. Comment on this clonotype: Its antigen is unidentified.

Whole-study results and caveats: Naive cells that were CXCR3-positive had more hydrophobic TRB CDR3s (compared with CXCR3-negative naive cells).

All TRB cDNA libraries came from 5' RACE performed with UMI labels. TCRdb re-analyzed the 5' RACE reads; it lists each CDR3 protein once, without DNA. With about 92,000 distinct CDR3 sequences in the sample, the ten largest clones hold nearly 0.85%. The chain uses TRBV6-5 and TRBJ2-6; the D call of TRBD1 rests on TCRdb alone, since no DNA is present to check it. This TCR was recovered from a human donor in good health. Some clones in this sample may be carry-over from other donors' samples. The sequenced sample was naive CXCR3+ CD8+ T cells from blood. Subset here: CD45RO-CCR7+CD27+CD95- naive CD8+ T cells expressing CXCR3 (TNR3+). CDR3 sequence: CASSYSILPGTGKGANVLTF.